This TCR beta chain was observed in a study of T cell responses to AZD1222 COVID-19 vaccine. Overall study results and limits: Seropositive at baseline were only a handful of AZD1222 recipients.

CDR3 length equals 14 residues. Germline assignment: CDR1 SGHKS and CDR2 YYEKEE (reference sequence). Trimming left V 1 base short and J 11 bases short, with 18 bases between. A note on this clone: The antigen remains undetermined.

Libraries were prepared by immunoSEQ multiplex PCR; TCRdb keeps only in-frame clonotypes and omits some of them. This table has about 170,000 clones, approximately 92% appearing once. Sample: peripheral blood, taken on day 0 of AZD1222 vaccination. V usage is TRBV5-5 and J usage is TRBJ1-1; tentative D call: TRBD1 (5 bases). The sequence came from an adult in good health. The CDR3 DNA follows: TGTGCCAGCAGCTTGCCCCTGACAGCCACTTCGGCTTTCTTT. Translated, it gives CASSLPLTATSAFF.